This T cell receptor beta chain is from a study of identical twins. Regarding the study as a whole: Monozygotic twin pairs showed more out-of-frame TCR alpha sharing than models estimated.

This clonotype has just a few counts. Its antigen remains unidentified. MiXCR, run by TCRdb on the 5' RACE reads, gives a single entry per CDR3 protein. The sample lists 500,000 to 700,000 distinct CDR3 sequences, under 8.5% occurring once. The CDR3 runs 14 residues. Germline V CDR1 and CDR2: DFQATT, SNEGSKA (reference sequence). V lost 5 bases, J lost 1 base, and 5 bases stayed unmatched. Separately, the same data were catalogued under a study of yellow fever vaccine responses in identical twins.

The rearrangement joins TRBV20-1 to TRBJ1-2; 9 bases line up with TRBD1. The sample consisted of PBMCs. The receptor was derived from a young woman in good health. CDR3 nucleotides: TGCAGTGCTGAAGACAGGGGGTATAACTATGGCTACACCTTC. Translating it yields CSAEDRGYNYGYTF.